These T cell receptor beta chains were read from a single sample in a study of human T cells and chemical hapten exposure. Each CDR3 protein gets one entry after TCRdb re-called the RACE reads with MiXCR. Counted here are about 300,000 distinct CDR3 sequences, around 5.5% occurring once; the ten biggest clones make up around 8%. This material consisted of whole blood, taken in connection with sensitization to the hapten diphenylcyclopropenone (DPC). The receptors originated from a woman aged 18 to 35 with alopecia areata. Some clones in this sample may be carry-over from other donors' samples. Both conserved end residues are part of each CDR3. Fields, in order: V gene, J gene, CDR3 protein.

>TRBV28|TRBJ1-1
CASSQRDAPTFF
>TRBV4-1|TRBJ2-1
CASSQPRERGGSYNEQFF
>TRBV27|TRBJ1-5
CASSLQGTNQPQHF
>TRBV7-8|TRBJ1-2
CASSQQTGGGRGYTF
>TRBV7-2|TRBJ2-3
CASSLARGTTSSTDTQYF
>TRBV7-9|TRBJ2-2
CASSSPGGGGNTGELFF
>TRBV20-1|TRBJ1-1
CSARERQRGNTEAFF
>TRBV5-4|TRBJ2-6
CASSLNRGYGANVLTF
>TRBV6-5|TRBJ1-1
CASSPGRAEAFF
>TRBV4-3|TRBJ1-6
CASSQVRGGSSSYNSPLHF
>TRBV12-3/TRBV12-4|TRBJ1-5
CASSPPTGINQPQHF
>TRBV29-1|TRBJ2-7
CSLGRDRGRDLYF
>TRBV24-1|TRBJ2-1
CATSDPSGGDHNEQFF
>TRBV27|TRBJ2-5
CASSSPRDTQETQYF
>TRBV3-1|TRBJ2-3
CASSQVWGADTQYF
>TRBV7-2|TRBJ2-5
CASSFLGAQETQYF
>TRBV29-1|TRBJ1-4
CSVVQGAGEKLFF
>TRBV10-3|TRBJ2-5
CAISEGGRLAGAQESQYF
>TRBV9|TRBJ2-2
CASSVGRVNTGELFF
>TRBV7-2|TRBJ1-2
CASSSGPDLGYTF
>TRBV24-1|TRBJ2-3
CATSDLTAASTDTQYF
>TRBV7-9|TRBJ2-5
CASRVSASQETQYF
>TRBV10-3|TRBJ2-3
CAIADFSGVTDTQYF
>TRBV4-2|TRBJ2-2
CASSPSRGNTGELFF
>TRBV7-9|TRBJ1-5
CASSLGFQPQHF
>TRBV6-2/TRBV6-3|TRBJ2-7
CASGRSRLEQYF
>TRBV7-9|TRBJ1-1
CASSPLGAFF
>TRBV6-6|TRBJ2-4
CASRAKRQGDIQYF
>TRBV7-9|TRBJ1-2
CASSPPTGDHGYTF
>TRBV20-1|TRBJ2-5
CSARGGETQYF
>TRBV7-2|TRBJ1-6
CASSLNQYNSPLHF
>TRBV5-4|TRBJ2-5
CASSLEPGETQYF
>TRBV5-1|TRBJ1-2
CASSLEAGEGASYTF
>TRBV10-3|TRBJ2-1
CAISESVKTATLF
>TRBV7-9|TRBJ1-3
CASSPRATYSGNTIYF
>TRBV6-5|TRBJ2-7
CASSYGSGGDEQYF
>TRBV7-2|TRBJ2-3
CASSLYRATDTQYF
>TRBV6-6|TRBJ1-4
CASTGGQVEKLFF
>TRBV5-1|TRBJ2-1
CASSLLRDSYNEQFF
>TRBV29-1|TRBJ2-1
CSVDLLLGLGYNEQFF
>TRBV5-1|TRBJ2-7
CASSLGDREAYEQYF
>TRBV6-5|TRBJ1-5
CASSYRKDSNQPQHF
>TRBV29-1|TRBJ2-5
CSVEVPLGGGPETQYF
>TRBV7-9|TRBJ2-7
CASSHRDKQAYEQYF
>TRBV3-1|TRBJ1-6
CASSQARGNSPLHF
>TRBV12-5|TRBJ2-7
CASGVVSGATYEQYF
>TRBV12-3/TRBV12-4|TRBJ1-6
CASSISGSLYSPLHF
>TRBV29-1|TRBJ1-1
CSVGMGGREAFF
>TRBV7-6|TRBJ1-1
CASSPRGESTEAFF
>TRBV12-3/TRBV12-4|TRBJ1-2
CASSLSRGGYGYTF
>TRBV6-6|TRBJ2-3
CASTWASGGQSGTQYF
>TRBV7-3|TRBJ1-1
CASSSLTGVKGTEAFF
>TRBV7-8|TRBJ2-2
CASSLAGRGNTGELFF
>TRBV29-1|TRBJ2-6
CSVTGGANVLTF